This T cell receptor (beta chain) stems from a study of vaccination and CD4 T cells after COVID-19. Germline V lookup: CDR1 SNHLY, CDR2 FYNNEI. V shed 11 bases and J shed 0 bases, with 13 bases lying between them. There are 13 residues in the CDR3. This clonotype has only a few counts. What it binds is not known. With the Oncomine TCR Beta short-read assay, DNA from cultured CD4+ T cells was sequenced. TCRdb processed the PCR reads anew with MiXCR; each CDR3 protein has one entry. The sample has around 18,000 distinct CDR3 sequences, around half seen once. Treatment meaning: roughly 10-day PBMC culture with coronavirus spike peptide pools or control peptides (ViraFEST assay).

The sample in question was CD4+ T cells from blood, cultured in vitro, obtained before SARS-CoV-2 vaccination. The sequence came from a human donor who had recovered from COVID-19. The chain combines TRBV2 with TRBJ1-1; tentatively, D is TRBD1 (6 bases). CDR3 region: CAWRGNMNTEAFF. CDR3 DNA: TGTGCCTGGAGGGGGAACATGAACACTGAAGCTTTCTTT.